A selection of T cell receptor beta chains follows, all from one sample in a study of blood T cell repertoires in COVID-19. Profiled with immunoSEQ multiplex PCR; TCRdb holds only in-frame clones, not every one. The sample has approximately 270,000 clones, approximately 86% seen once. Sequenced input: peripheral blood. These receptors originate from a human donor with COVID-19, enrolled during active disease. The donor label of this sample is uncertain. Both conserved end residues are part of each CDR3. A D gene is named only where the DNA matches it firmly. The size of a clone is reported for some rows only, either as once, few or many, or as a class for expanded clones.

>-|TRBV7-2|TRBJ2-5|TRBD2
TGTGCCAGCAGCACCGCGGCGGGAGATAGGGAGACCCAGTACTTC
CASSTAAGDRETQYF
>-|TRBV6-1|TRBJ1-6|TRBD1
TGTGCCAGCAGTGAAGCCCGGACAGGGAAGTCACCCCTCCACTTT
CASSEARTGKSPLHF
>few|TRBV29-1|TRBJ2-7|TRBD1
TGCAGCGTAGTCGGGGGACAGGGGGGATACGAGCAGTACTTC
CSVVGGQGGYEQYF
>-|TRBV11-2|TRBJ1-2|-
TGTGCCAGCAGCTTAGGAGGGAACTTAAACTATGGCTACACCTTC
CASSLGGNLNYGYTF
>-|TRBV29-1|TRBJ2-3|TRBD1
TGCAGCGTTGGTGACCGGACAGGGTACACAGATACGCAGTATTTT
CSVGDRTGYTDTQYF
>-|TRBV27|TRBJ2-7|TRBD1
TGTGCCAGCAGTCTACTCCGGGACAGGGACTACGAGCAGTACTTC
CASSLLRDRDYEQYF
>-|TRBV7-3|TRBJ2-2|TRBD2
TGTGCCAGCAGCTTAGGACTAGCGGGAGCAAGCGGGGAGCTGTTTTTT
CASSLGLAGASGELFF
>-|TRBV12-3/TRBV12-4|TRBJ1-3|-
TGTGCCAGCAGGCCCGGGTTGTCTAACACCATATATTTT
CASRPGLSNTIYF
>-|TRBV13|TRBJ1-1|-
TGTGCCAGCAGCTTGGAGGGGCTTGAAGCTTTCTTT
CASSLEGLEAFF
>-|TRBV7-9|TRBJ1-2|-
TGTGCCAGCAGCCAACAGGGAAACTATGGCTACACCTTC
CASSQQGNYGYTF
>-|TRBV6-5|TRBJ1-2|-
TGTGCCAGCAGTTACTCGTACAGGGACTATGGCTACACCTTC
CASSYSYRDYGYTF
>-|TRBV5-1|TRBJ2-7|TRBD2
TGCGCCAGCAGGGTGCCTAGCGGGCCGACCTACGAGCAGTACTTC
CASRVPSGPTYEQYF
>-|TRBV19|TRBJ1-2|TRBD1
TGTGCCAGTAGTAGGCTACCGGGACAGGGGGACTATGGCTACACCTTC
CASSRLPGQGDYGYTF
>-|TRBV7-9|TRBJ2-7|-
TGTGCCAGCAGCTTTTCAGGATTTCTCTCCTACGAGCAGTACTTC
CASSFSGFLSYEQYF
>-|TRBV4-2|TRBJ2-1|-
TGTGCCAGCAGCCAAGATCGAGGAGGTGAGCAGTTCTTC
CASSQDRGGEQFF
>once|TRBV11-1|TRBJ1-2|-
TGTGCCAGCAGCTCATCCCGGAACTATGGCTACACCTTC
CASSSSRNYGYTF
>-|TRBV9|TRBJ1-2|-
TGTGCCAGCAGCCCCCGGGGGGGGAAGGGCTATGGCTACACCTTC
CASSPRGGKGYGYTF
>-|TRBV18|TRBJ2-7|-
TGTGCCAGCTCACCAGGGGGGAGGCCCCAGGAGCAGTACTTC
CASSPGGRPQEQYF
>-|TRBV28|TRBJ2-6|TRBD1
TGTGCCAGCAGTCCCCCAGGGACAGGCCTAAGCTCTGGGGCCAACGTCCTGACTTTC
CASSPPGTGLSSGANVLTF
>-|TRBV4-3|TRBJ1-2|-
TGCGCCAGCAGCCAAGACAGGGCAAACTATGGCTACACCTTC
CASSQDRANYGYTF
>once|TRBV19|TRBJ2-7|TRBD2
TGTGCCAGTTCCTCAAGCGGGATATTCCCCTACGAGCAGTACTTC
CASSSSGIFPYEQYF
>-|TRBV18|TRBJ2-7|-
TGTGCCAGCTCACCAGGGGGGGCGATCCAGGGTGAGCAGTACTTC
CASSPGGAIQGEQYF
>-|TRBV11-2|TRBJ2-7|-
TGTGCCAGCAGCGTCAGTTTGCTCACGGGAAGCTCCTACGAGCAGTACTTC
CASSVSLLTGSSYEQYF
>-|TRBV18|TRBJ2-7|-
TGTGCCAGCTCACCCCAAGCCGGGTACGAGCAGTACTTC
CASSPQAGYEQYF
>-|TRBV28|TRBJ1-6|TRBD1
TGTGCCAGCAGTTTATTGGACAGGGGGTCATATAATTCACCCCTCCACTTT
CASSLLDRGSYNSPLHF
>-|TRBV5-1|TRBJ2-3|TRBD2
TGCGCCAGCAGCTACCCCGGGACTAGCGGAGATCTAGCAGGCACAGATACGCAGTATTTT
CASSYPGTSGDLAGTDTQYF
>-|TRBV6-5|TRBJ1-6|TRBD1
TGTGCCAGCAGGAGGGACAGGGTGGATTCACCCCTCCACTTT
CASRRDRVDSPLHF
>-|TRBV28|TRBJ1-1|TRBD1
TGTGCCAGCGGAACAGGGGAGAACACTGAAGCTTTCTTT
CASGTGENTEAFF
>few|TRBV30|TRBJ2-1|TRBD2
TGTGCCTGGCAGATAGCGGGAGGACGCAATGAGCAGTTCTTC
CAWQIAGGRNEQFF
>once|TRBV7-9|TRBJ2-5|TRBD2
TGTGCCAGCAGCTTAGTCGCCCTAGCGGGAGAGACCCAGTACTTC
CASSLVALAGETQYF
>-|TRBV6-5|TRBJ2-1|-
TGTGCCAGCAGTTACCTTGACAGGAGGTTTGAGCAGTTCTTC
CASSYLDRRFEQFF
>-|TRBV10-2|TRBJ1-1|-
TGCGCCAGCAGTGTACAGGGAAGGAGCACTGAAGCTTTCTTT
CASSVQGRSTEAFF
>-|TRBV19|TRBJ1-2|TRBD1
TGTGCCAGTAGTGCCGAGGGGACAGGGAACTATGGCTACACCTTC
CASSAEGTGNYGYTF
>-|TRBV28|TRBJ1-2|-
TGTGCCAGCAGCCTGGACAGTTTTAACTATGGCTACACCTTC
CASSLDSFNYGYTF
>-|TRBV19|TRBJ1-1|TRBD1
TGTGCCAGTAGTCAGCACGGACAGGAGAACACTGAAGCTTTCTTT
CASSQHGQENTEAFF
>-|TRBV11-3|TRBJ2-1|-
TGTGCCAGCAGCTTATCAAGGAGCTCCTACAATGAGCAGTTCTTC
CASSLSRSSYNEQFF
>-|TRBV5-8|TRBJ2-1|TRBD2
TGTGCCAGCAGCTGGGAGGGGAGGGTTAGTAGCAATGAGCAGTTCTTC
CASSWEGRVSSNEQFF